One sample yielded the 22 T cell receptor beta chains listed below, sequenced in a study of cytomegalovirus exposure and HLA in healthy donors (dated by TCRdb to 2016 to 2017). The library was built by means of the immunoSEQ multiplex PCR assay. For the multiplex PCR, a mixture combining 60 forward primers for TCR Vbeta segments and 13 reverse primers for TCR Jbeta segments was used. TCRdb provides this immuneACCESS table in a form limited to in-frame rearrangements. Some clones are lacking; in checked studies, under half of them reflect an unresolved V gene, and why the rest are absent is not known. The sample table holds roughly 180,000 clones, of which around 80% were seen once. Approximately 2.4% of the sample belongs to the ten largest clones. Sample: PBMCs. All receptors derive from a female donor in good health and CMV-seronegative.

The chain employs TRBV12-5 and TRBJ2-3; weak D call: TRBD2 (6 bases). This CDR3 region has 17 residues. From germline, CDR1 is LGHNT and CDR2 FRNRAP. V lost 0 bases, J lost 0 bases, and 13 bases lay in between. CDR3 loop: CASGLVRTGDSTDTQYF. The CDR3 bases are TGTGCTAGTGGTTTGGTCCGGACGGGAGATAGCACAGATACGCAGTATTTT.

The DNA for the CDR3 is TGTGCCAGCACGGGACTAGCGGGAGGGCGCCAAGAGACCCAGTACTTC. Translation gives CASTGLAGGRQETQYF. The chain carries TRBV7-8 and TRBJ2-5, with 16 positions matching TRBD2. This CDR3 is 16 amino acids long. Losses at the gene ends were 7 bases for V and 1 base for J; bases not matched to a gene: 3. The germline CDR1 and CDR2 sequences are SGHVS and FQNEAQ.

This sequence joins TRBV5-4 and TRBJ1-2; perhaps TRBD1 as D (5 bases). V was clipped by 1 base and J by 2 bases, with 9 bases between them. CDR3 length: 14 amino acids. CDR1 and CDR2 from the germline V gene are SGHNT and YYREEE (reference sequence). The CDR3 nucleotides are TGTGCCAGCAGCTTGTGGGGCGGAAACTATGGCTACACCTTC. This encodes CASSLWGGNYGYTF.

The chain is built from TRBV5-4 and TRBJ2-3, with 11 nucleotides matching TRBD2. The V gene end was trimmed by 4 bases and the J gene end by 2 bases; junction bases not matched to a gene: 3. Germline values: CDR1 SGHNT, CDR2 YYREEE (reference sequence). The CDR3 spans 15 residues. CDR3 sequence reads: CASSVSGGVTDTQYF. The CDR3 DNA reads as TGTGCCAGCAGCGTTAGCGGGGGGGTCACAGATACGCAGTATTTT.

The chain is built from TRBV6-1 and TRBJ1-5; 7 bases line up with TRBD1. Germline CDR1 is MNHNS and CDR2 is SASEGT. The CDR3 spans 15 residues. V was pared by 1 base and J by 4 bases, with 4 bases of the junction left unmatched. DNA of the CDR3: TGTGCCAGCAGTGAAGAGGGGACAGCAAATCAGCCCCAGCATTTT. It yields the protein CASSEEGTANQPQHF.

V and J are TRBV7-2 and TRBJ2-5; 9 positions match TRBD1. The CDR3 totals 15 residues. The junction had 8 bases not matched to a gene; V was cut back by 3 bases and J by 6 bases. CDR1 and CDR2 from the germline V gene are SGHTA and FQGNSA. CDR3 sequence: CASSFGGQGGKTQYF. CDR3 DNA sequence: TGTGCCAGCAGCTTTGGGGGACAGGGTGGGAAGACCCAGTACTTC.

This sequence joins TRBV6-5 and TRBJ1-2; 8 bases are shared with TRBD1. Trimming at V came to 2 bases and at J to 7 bases, leaving 9 bases not matched to a gene. Germline loops: CDR1 MNHEY, CDR2 SVGAGI. CDR3 length: 15 residues. The CDR3 region is CASSYTDRARGGYTF. The CDR3 DNA follows: TGTGCCAGCAGTTACACGGACAGGGCCCGCGGTGGCTACACCTTC.

This clone has only a few counts. J is TRBJ1-1 and V is TRBV10-3; D call uncertain. CDR3 length: 11 amino acids. Trimming removed 4 bases from V and 7 bases from J, with 7 bases in between. Germline V lookup: CDR1 ENHRY, CDR2 SYGVKD. CDR3 in amino acids: CAISGEGEAFF. CDR3 DNA: TGTGCCATCAGTGGAGAGGGTGAAGCTTTCTTT.

This chain uses TRBV28 with TRBJ2-7, with 13 bases fitting TRBD2. CDR1 is MDHEN and CDR2 is SYDVKM in the germline V gene. CDR3 length: 15 amino acids. V shed 5 bases, J shed 3 bases, and the junction held 4 bases outside the gene matches. CDR3 DNA sequence: TGTGCCAGCAGTGGGGGACTAGCGGGATACTACGAGCAGTACTTC. The encoded protein is CASSGGLAGYYEQYF.

This clone occurred once. The chain uses TRBV19 and TRBJ2-2, with 14 bases that match TRBD2. This CDR3 is built from 18 residues. With V trimmed by 6 bases and J by 3 bases, 9 bases remained unmatched. Germline V gene lookup returns CDR1 LNHDA and CDR2 SQIVND (reference sequence). CDR3: CASSWGLAGVWDTGELFF. The CDR3 bases are TGTGCCAGTAGCTGGGGACTAGCGGGAGTTTGGGACACCGGGGAGCTGTTTTTT.

The chain uses TRBV19 and TRBJ1-2; 9 bases line up with TRBD1. The trim removed 5 bases at V and 8 bases at J, leaving 9 bases unmatched. Germline CDR1 reads LNHDA; CDR2 reads SQIVND (reference sequence). CDR3 length: 14 amino acids. The CDR3 nucleotides read TGTGCCAGTAGTCCTGGGGACAGGGTGAGGGGCTACACCTTC. This translates into CASSPGDRVRGYTF.

This sequence joins TRBV4-2 and TRBJ2-7, with unresolved D. Trimming took 0 bases from V and 3 from J, leaving 12 bases between them. The CDR3 has 15 amino acids. Germline CDR1 reads LGHNA; CDR2 reads YNFKEQ. The CDR3 DNA is TGTGCCAGCAGCCAAGATTTGGGCATTTACTACGAGCAGTACTTC. It codes for CASSQDLGIYYEQYF.

J is TRBJ1-6 and V is TRBV7-6; D might be TRBD1 (5 bases). Germline CDR1 and CDR2: SGHVS and FNYEAQ. Between the trimmed V and J ends, which lost 5 bases and 0 bases, there was a span of 17 bases. The CDR3 is made up of 18 amino acids. CDR3 DNA sequence: TGTGCCAGCAGCGACGACAGTAGGCCACGCTCCTATAATTCACCCCTCCACTTT. It specifies CASSDDSRPRSYNSPLHF.

In this sample, this clone turned up a few times. The chain links TRBV7-6 to TRBJ1-1, with D possibly TRBD1 on 6 matching bases. The V end lost 1 base, the J end lost 3 bases, and 15 bases lay between the germline ends. The length of the CDR3 is 16 residues. The germline CDR1 and CDR2 sequences are SGHVS and FNYEAQ. The CDR3 coding sequence is TGTGCCAGCAGCTTAGTAGCCAGGGGCACGGACACTGAAGCTTTCTTT. It is translated as CASSLVARGTDTEAFF.

The chain carries TRBV5-1 and TRBJ2-1; 7 bases are shared with TRBD1. CDR1 is SGHRS, CDR2 YFSETQ, per germline. J lost 2 bases, V lost 1 base, and 3 bases had no gene match. The CDR3 consists of 15 residues. This CDR3 is CASSLFRGTYNEQFF. CDR3 nucleotide sequence: TGCGCCAGCAGCTTGTTCAGGGGGACCTACAATGAGCAGTTCTTC.

The V gene is TRBV19, the J gene TRBJ2-1; 9 bases line up with TRBD1. The J segment lost 1 base and the V segment lost 6 bases, leaving 1 base of the junction unmatched. The CDR3 is 14 amino acids. CDR1 and CDR2 from the germline V gene are LNHDA and SQIVND (reference sequence). The CDR3 sequence: CASRGQGSYNEQFF. The CDR3 bases are TGTGCCAGTAGGGGACAGGGATCCTACAATGAGCAGTTCTTC. Looking up the rest from reference TRBV19 and TRBJ2-1 gives the full variable domain: DGGITQSPKYLFRKEGQNVTLSCEQNLNHDAMYWYRQDPGQGLRLIYYSQIVNDFQKGDIAEGYSVSREKKESFPLTVTSAQKNPTAFYLCASRGQGSYNEQFFGPGTRLTVL.

This clone was counted between two and nine times. The chain uses TRBV7-2 and TRBJ2-2; possibly TRBD2 for D (5 bases). There are 17 residues in the CDR3. V shed 2 bases and J shed 0 bases, with 13 bases lying between them. In germline, CDR1 is SGHTA, CDR2 FQGNSA. The CDR3 DNA follows: TGTGCCAGCAGCTTAATCCCCACTAGTGCGAACACCGGGGAGCTGTTTTTT. Its protein is CASSLIPTSANTGELFF.

This clone appeared a few times. V gene TRBV6-1 combines with J gene TRBJ2-5; D not certain. The V and J ends lost 6 bases and 1 base respectively, with 6 bases between them. Germline V CDR1 and CDR2: MNHNS, SASEGT. The CDR3 runs 12 residues. The CDR3 sequence is CASRGLQETQYF. The CDR3 DNA is TGTGCCAGCAGGGGCCTCCAAGAGACCCAGTACTTC.

CDR3 DNA sequence: TGTGCCAGCAGTCAAACGGGACAGGGGCCCTACGAGCAGTACTTC. Its translation: CASSQTGQGPYEQYF. The rearrangement links TRBV2 to TRBJ2-7; 10 nucleotides line up with TRBD1. Germline lookup yields CDR1 SNHLY and CDR2 FYNNEI. The J segment lost 2 bases and the V segment lost 5 bases, leaving 6 bases of the junction unmatched. The CDR3 loop spans 15 amino acids.

In this sample, this clone turned up a few times. This chain links TRBV11-2 with TRBJ2-3; TRBD2 matches 9 bases. Losses at the gene ends were 1 base for V and 4 bases for J; bases not matched to a gene: 3. CDR1 and CDR2 from the germline V gene are SGHAT and FQNNGV. This CDR3 has 15 amino acids. CDR3 in amino acids: CASSLGQRGADTQYF. The CDR3 DNA sequence: TGTGCCAGCAGCTTAGGCCAGCGGGGGGCAGATACGCAGTATTTT.

This clone was seen once. The J gene is TRBJ1-1, the V gene TRBV27; no clear D. CDR1 MNHEY and CDR2 SMNVEV come from the germline V gene (reference sequence). The CDR3 length is 14 residues. V lost 6 bases and J 11 bases, leaving 22 bases between the germline ends. CDR3 residues: CASRSSLWVNSAFF. The DNA for the CDR3 is TGTGCCAGCAGGTCTAGTTTGTGGGTGAATAGCGCTTTCTTT.

Worth noting for this clone: Other DNA sequences in this specimen translate into the identical CDR3. The J gene is TRBJ2-2, the V gene TRBV2; D is perhaps TRBD2 (6 bases). Deletions cut 6 bases from V and 7 bases from J, with 15 bases between. From germline, CDR1 is SNHLY and CDR2 FYNNEI. This CDR3 is 14 amino acids long. The CDR3 sequence is CASRERERVGELFF. Here the CDR3 DNA reads TGTGCCAGCAGGGAACGGGAGAGAGTCGGGGAGCTGTTTTTT.